This T cell receptor beta chain originates from a study of CD8 T cells in ankylosing spondylitis. One entry per CDR3 protein results from TCRdb running MiXCR on the 5' RACE reads. The table includes about 140,000 distinct CDR3 sequences, approximately 8.4% detected once. This clonotype was counted at least ten times. The germline V gene encodes CDR1 SGHTA and CDR2 FQGNSA. The CDR3 sequence is 16 residues long. V shed 0 bases and J shed 2 bases, with 13 bases lying between them. J is TRBJ1-1 and V is TRBV7-2; D perhaps matches TRBD1 (5 bases). The sequence was obtained from a male donor with ankylosing spondylitis. The specimen sequenced was synovial fluid, either unsorted or a sorted T cell fraction (not recorded which). CDR3 residues: CASSLALGLLNTEAFF. Here the CDR3 DNA reads TGTGCCAGCAGCTTAGCCTTGGGACTACTTAACACTGAAGCTTTCTTT. Full variable domain (outside the CDR3, taken from reference TRBV7-2 and TRBJ1-1): GAGVSQSPSNKVTEKGKDVELRCDPISGHTALYWYRQSLGQGLEFLIYFQGNSAPDKSGLPSDRFSAERTGGSVSTLTIQRTQQEDSAVYLCASSLALGLLNTEAFFGQGTRLTVV.